The 28 T cell receptor beta chains below all came from one sample that was sequenced in a study of OX40 agonist ivuxolimab in advanced cancers. The method was immunoSEQ multiplex PCR; TCRdb's version includes in-frame clones alone and lacks a portion of them. The repertoire holds around 38,000 clones, with 82% as singletons. The sequencing used CD4+ or CD8+ T cells sorted from blood, collected in a trial of the OX40 agonist ivuxolimab. The receptors were gathered from an adult with an advanced solid tumor such as melanoma, head and neck, liver or kidney cancer.

The chain joins TRBV7-2 to TRBJ2-5; D gene unclear. Trimming removed 3 bases from V and 1 base from J, with 6 bases in between. CDR1 is SGHTA and CDR2 is FQGNSA in the germline V gene. The CDR3 is made up of 13 amino acids. CDR3 region: CASSFPPQETQYF. The CDR3 DNA reads as TGTGCCAGCAGCTTTCCCCCCCAAGAGACCCAGTACTTC.

The genes are TRBV28 and TRBJ2-7; 8 bases line up with TRBD2. Germline loops: CDR1 MDHEN, CDR2 SYDVKM. This CDR3 has 18 amino acids. Losses at the gene ends were 4 bases for V and 1 base for J; bases not matched to a gene: 15. The CDR3 here is CASSSEVLAGRSSYEQYF. CDR3 DNA sequence: TGTGCCAGCAGTTCCGAGGTTTTAGCGGGGAGGTCTTCCTACGAGCAGTACTTC.

The J gene is TRBJ2-1, the V gene TRBV19; 9 bases line up with TRBD2. Germline-derived CDR1 and CDR2 are LNHDA and SQIVND (reference sequence). The trim removed 5 bases at V and 5 bases at J, leaving 13 bases unmatched. CDR3 length: 17 residues. The CDR3 is CASSPPYGTSPNNEQFF. CDR3 coding DNA: TGTGCCAGTAGTCCCCCTTACGGGACTAGCCCCAACAATGAGCAGTTCTTC.

The chain uses TRBV11-2 and TRBJ2-3; 7 bases agree with TRBD2. V dropped 0 bases and J dropped 1; count of bases not matched to a gene: 1. This CDR3 region has 15 residues. Per the germline V gene, CDR1 is SGHAT and CDR2 is FQNNGV. CDR3 amino acids: CASSLDRGGTDTQYF. In nucleotides, the CDR3 is TGTGCCAGCAGCTTAGATCGGGGGGGCACAGATACGCAGTATTTT.

J is TRBJ1-2 and V is TRBV20-1; D might be TRBD1 (5 bases). This CDR3 region has 11 residues. Germline lookup yields CDR1 DFQATT and CDR2 SNEGSKA (reference sequence). The CDR3 loop reads CTSDSSLGYTF. The CDR3 DNA follows: TGCACCTCTGACAGCTCCCTTGGCTACACCTTC.

The V call is TRBV6-5, the J call TRBJ2-2; tentative D call: TRBD2 (6 bases). V dropped 2 bases and J dropped 4 bases, with 8 bases sitting between them. The CDR3 sequence is 14 residues long. The germline V gene has CDR1 MNHEY and CDR2 SVGAGI. The CDR3 nucleotides read TGTGCCAGCAGTTACGCCGGGAGCACCGGGGAGCTGTTTTTT. This encodes CASSYAGSTGELFF.

This clone was observed once. The chain is built from TRBV30 and TRBJ2-7; 10 positions match TRBD2. This CDR3 contains 14 residues. Germline V CDR1 and CDR2: GTSNPN, SVGIG (reference sequence). V lost 2 bases, J lost 3 bases, and 4 bases stayed unmatched. The CDR3 nucleotides are TGTGCCTGGAGTCTTAGCGGGAGGATCTACGAGCAGTACTTC. It codes for CAWSLSGRIYEQYF. The full variable domain, its missing parts supplied by reference TRBV30 and TRBJ2-7, is SQTIHQWPATLVQPVGSPLSLECTVEGTSNPNLYWYRQAAGRGLQLLFYSVGIGQISSEVPQNLSASRPQDRQFILSSKKLLLSDSGFYLCAWSLSGRIYEQYFGPGTRLTVT.

Written as DNA, the CDR3 is TGTGCCAGCAGCTTAGATTGGGGATCAGACGAGCAGTACTTC. This sequence encodes CASSLDWGSDEQYF. J is TRBJ2-7 and V is TRBV11-2; no firm D call. The CDR3 is made up of 14 amino acids. V lost 0 bases to trimming and J lost 5 bases, with 11 bases between them. Germline values: CDR1 SGHAT, CDR2 FQNNGV.

The rearrangement joins TRBV6-5 to TRBJ1-2; D remains ambiguous. The CDR3 runs 13 residues. CDR1 is MNHEY, CDR2 SVGAGI, per germline. V was pared by 2 bases and J by 3 bases, with 7 bases between. The CDR3 region has the DNA TGTGCCAGCAGTTACGGAGGGTACTATGGCTACACCTTC. Translated: CASSYGGYYGYTF.

The genes are TRBV6-5 and TRBJ1-2; 8 bases line up with TRBD1. The CDR3 is made up of 14 amino acids. Per germline, CDR1 MNHEY and CDR2 SVGAGI. V lost 6 bases and J lost 4; bases outside the gene matches: 7. CDR3 sequence: CASRPTTGAYGYTF. CDR3 coding DNA: TGTGCCAGCAGACCCACGACAGGGGCCTATGGCTACACCTTC.

The chain combines TRBV18 with TRBJ2-5; 9 bases match TRBD1. The length of the CDR3 is 15 residues. V shed 1 base and J 6 bases; nucleotides not matched to a gene: 6. Germline V gene sequence: CDR1 KGHSH, CDR2 LQKENI. The CDR3 reads CASSPQGQGSKTQYF. The CDR3 region has the DNA TGTGCCAGCTCACCACAAGGACAGGGGTCAAAGACCCAGTACTTC. Full variable domain (remainder filled in from reference TRBV18 and TRBJ2-5): NAGVMQNPRHLVRRRGQEARLRCSPMKGHSHVYWYRQLPEEGLKFMVYLQKENIIDESGMPKERFSAEFPKEGPSILRIQQVVRGDSAAYFCASSPQGQGSKTQYFGPGTRLLVL.

The rearrangement links TRBV5-1 to TRBJ2-1; tentatively, D is TRBD1 (5 bases). The CDR3 covers 15 residues. Trimming removed 5 bases at V and 0 bases at J, with 12 bases between. Germline CDR1 and CDR2: SGHRS and YFSETQ. The CDR3 region has the DNA TGCGCCAGCAGTCCCGACCAGGGCTCCTACAATGAGCAGTTCTTC. It codes for CASSPDQGSYNEQFF. The whole variable domain, remainder taken from reference TRBV5-1 and TRBJ2-1, is KAGVTQTPRYLIKTRGQQVTLSCSPISGHRSVSWYQQTPGQGLQFLFEYFSETQRNKGNFPGRFSGRQFSNSRSEMNVSTLELGDSALYLCASSPDQGSYNEQFFGPGTRLTVL.

The chain carries TRBV2 and TRBJ2-5; D is possibly TRBD2 (5 bases). This CDR3 is built from 12 residues. Germline lookup yields CDR1 SNHLY and CDR2 FYNNEI. With 4 bases removed from V and 5 bases from J, the gap between germline ends came to 8 bases. The CDR3 sequence: CASSAGSETQYF. In nucleotides, the CDR3 is TGTGCCAGCAGTGCGGGGAGCGAGACCCAGTACTTC.

This clone was observed a handful of times. CDR3 sequence reads: CASSLAGTANTGELFF. The CDR3 nucleotides read TGTGCCAGCAGCTTAGCCGGGACGGCTAACACCGGGGAGCTGTTTTTT. The J gene is TRBJ2-2, the V gene TRBV11-2; D is tentatively TRBD1 or TRBD2 (5 bases each). This CDR3 comprises 16 residues. Trimming cost V 1 base and J 2 bases, with 11 bases left between them. The V gene's germline CDR1 is SGHAT and CDR2 FQNNGV.

CDR3 sequence: CASSLGTGQGIYNEQFF. CDR3 nucleotides: TGTGCCAGCAGCTTAGGTACGGGACAGGGAATCTACAATGAGCAGTTCTTC. V usage is TRBV7-9 and J usage is TRBJ2-1; TRBD1 aligns across 9 bases. The CDR3 extends over 17 amino acids. J was trimmed by 3 bases and V by 1 base; bases with no gene match: 7. The germline V gene has CDR1 SEHNR and CDR2 FQNEAQ (reference sequence).

This rearrangement joins TRBV7-3 to TRBJ1-4; D not resolved. CDR3 size: 13 residues. Germline CDR1 is SGHTA and CDR2 is FQGTGA. Trimming left V 4 bases short and J 10 bases short, with 13 bases between. The CDR3: CASSSQVVGKLFF. In DNA form, the CDR3 reads TGTGCCAGCAGCTCCCAGGTAGTTGGAAAACTGTTTTTT. The whole variable domain, filled in from reference TRBV7-3 and TRBJ1-4, reads GAGVSQTPSNKVTEKGKYVELRCDPISGHTALYWYRQSLGQGPEFLIYFQGTGAADDSGLPNDRFFAVRPEGSVSTLKIQRTERGDSAVYLCASSSQVVGKLFFGSGTQLSVL.

The chain couples TRBV11-2 to TRBJ2-5; tentative D call: TRBD2 (6 bases). The J call may be mistaken, given a closer DNA end match to TRBJ2-7. Germline V gene sequence: CDR1 SGHAT, CDR2 FQNNGV. This CDR3 contains 15 residues. CDR3 in DNA: TGTGCCAGCAGCTTGCCGGGACTTTTTTCATACGAGCAGTACTTC. It codes for CASSLPGLFSYEQYF.

V usage is TRBV5-5 and J usage is TRBJ2-7; TRBD1 aligns across 11 bases. The CDR3 totals 14 residues. CDR1 is SGHKS and CDR2 is YYEKEE in the germline V gene (reference sequence). V was pared by 4 bases and J by 4 bases, with 4 bases of the junction left unmatched. Written as DNA, the CDR3 is TGTGCCAGCAGCCTGGACAGGGGGCTGTACGAGCAGTACTTC. Amino acids: CASSLDRGLYEQYF. Using reference TRBV5-5 and TRBJ2-7 for the parts outside the CDR3, the full variable domain is DAGVTQSPTHLIKTRGQQVTLRCSPISGHKSVSWYQQVLGQGPQFIFQYYEKEERGRGNFPDRFSARQFPNYSSELNVNALLLGDSALYLCASSLDRGLYEQYFGPGTRLTVT.

V and J are TRBV19 and TRBJ1-5; D possibly corresponds to TRBD1 (5 bases). CDR3 length: 13 amino acids. The V end was cut by 10 bases, the J end by 0 bases, with 10 bases between. CDR1 is LNHDA, CDR2 SQIVND, per germline (reference sequence). This chain's CDR3 is CATTVDSNQPQHF. CDR3 coding DNA: TGTGCCACGACAGTGGATAGCAATCAGCCCCAGCATTTT. Full variable domain (remainder filled in from reference TRBV19 and TRBJ1-5): DGGITQSPKYLFRKEGQNVTLSCEQNLNHDAMYWYRQDPGQGLRLIYYSQIVNDFQKGDIAEGYSVSREKKESFPLTVTSAQKNPTAFYLCATTVDSNQPQHFGDGTRLSIL.

The CDR3 reads CASSRGASQRETQYF. The CDR3 coding sequence is TGTGCCAGCAGCCGAGGAGCCTCTCAGAGAGAGACCCAGTACTTC. The rearrangement uses TRBV7-9 and TRBJ2-5; D ambiguous. Germline V gene data show CDR1 as SEHNR and CDR2 as FQNEAQ (reference sequence). The CDR3 contains 15 residues. Trimming removed 5 bases at V and 4 bases at J, with 17 bases between.

Comments on this clone: An end of the junction differs from the germline gene, which may be a read error. The V gene is TRBV4-1, the J gene TRBJ1-2, with TRBD1 as a possible D gene (5 bases). The germline gives CDR1 MGHRA, CDR2 YSYEKL. The CDR3 runs 16 residues. The CDR3 region has the DNA TGTGCCAGCAGCCCTAGCCATACCAGGGAGACGCGGGGCTACACCTTC. Amino acids: CASSPSHTRETRGYTF.

Points on this clone: At one boundary the junction diverges from the germline segment, which might be a read error. J is TRBJ1-1 and V is TRBV28; the D is unclear. The germline gives CDR1 MDHEN, CDR2 SYDVKM. The CDR3 contains 13 residues. The CDR3 sequence is CASSSLSTTQAFF. CDR3 nucleotide sequence: TGTGCCAGCAGTTCCCTGTCCACCACTCAAGCTTTCTTT.

The chain is built from TRBV5-4 and TRBJ2-1; 9 nucleotides align to TRBD2. V was clipped by 5 bases and J by 7 bases; unmatched bases: 10. Germline V gene data show CDR1 as SGHNT and CDR2 as YYREEE (reference sequence). CDR3 length: 15 residues. The CDR3, as DNA: TGTGCCAGCAGTTCCGGGACTAGCAGAAGGAATGAGCAGTTCTTC. This encodes CASSSGTSRRNEQFF.

The J gene is TRBJ2-2, the V gene TRBV11-2; 10 bases are shared with TRBD1. This CDR3 contains 16 residues. Trimming at V came to 5 bases and at J to 5 bases, leaving 8 bases not matched to a gene. In germline, CDR1 is SGHAT, CDR2 FQNNGV. The CDR3 DNA sequence: TGTGCCAGCAGCCCTGTCGGGACAGGGGTGACCGGGGAGCTGTTTTTT. The encoded protein is CASSPVGTGVTGELFF.

The chain employs TRBV18 and TRBJ1-1; D unclear. CDR1 and CDR2 from the germline V gene are KGHSH and LQKENI. This CDR3 contains 13 residues. The V gene lost 0 bases and the J gene lost 5 bases, with 7 bases spanning the gap. CDR3 sequence: CASSPPGVTEAFF. The CDR3 coding sequence is TGTGCCAGCTCACCACCGGGCGTTACTGAAGCTTTCTTT.

The chain couples TRBV5-1 to TRBJ2-7, with D perhaps matching TRBD2 (5 bases). The V end lost 1 base, the J end lost 4 bases, and 21 bases lay between the germline ends. The CDR3 has 17 residues. Germline-derived CDR1 and CDR2 are SGHRS and YFSETQ. The DNA for the CDR3 is TGCGCCAGCAGCTTGCCGGCGAAGGGAGCCAACACTTACGAGCAGTACTTC. Translating it yields CASSLPAKGANTYEQYF. The entire variable domain, with the rest obtained from reference TRBV5-1 and TRBJ2-7, is as follows: KAGVTQTPRYLIKTRGQQVTLSCSPISGHRSVSWYQQTPGQGLQFLFEYFSETQRNKGNFPGRFSGRQFSNSRSEMNVSTLELGDSALYLCASSLPAKGANTYEQYFGPGTRLTVT.

The CDR3 sequence is CAWSLQGGGYTF. The CDR3, as DNA: TGTGCCTGGAGTCTGCAGGGGGGTGGCTACACCTTC. V and J are TRBV30 and TRBJ1-2, with 7 bases identical to TRBD1. J was trimmed by 7 bases and V by 2 bases; bases with no gene match: 4. Germline lookup yields CDR1 GTSNPN and CDR2 SVGIG (reference sequence). CDR3 length: 12 residues.

V usage is TRBV4-3 and J usage is TRBJ2-1, with D tentatively TRBD1 or TRBD2 (5 bases each). Trimming removed 0 bases from V and 7 bases from J, with 19 bases in between. The CDR3 covers 17 residues. From germline, CDR1 is LGHNA and CDR2 YSLEER. The CDR3 DNA sequence: TGCGCCAGCAGCCAAGATCCCCCCCCGGGGACCAAAAATGAGCAGTTCTTC. Protein: CASSQDPPPGTKNEQFF.